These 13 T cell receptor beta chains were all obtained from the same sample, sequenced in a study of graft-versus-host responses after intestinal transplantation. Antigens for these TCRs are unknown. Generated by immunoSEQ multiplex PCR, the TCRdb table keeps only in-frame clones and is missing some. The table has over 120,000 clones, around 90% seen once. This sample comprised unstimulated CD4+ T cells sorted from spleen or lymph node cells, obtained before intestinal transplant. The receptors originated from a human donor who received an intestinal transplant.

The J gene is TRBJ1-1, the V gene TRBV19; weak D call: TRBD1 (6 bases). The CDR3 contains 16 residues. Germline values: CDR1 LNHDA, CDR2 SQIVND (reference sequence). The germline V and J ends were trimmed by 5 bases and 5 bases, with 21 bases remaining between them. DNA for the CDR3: TGTGCCAGTAGTTCCCGCGGGGGCGCGGGATTGACTGAAGCTTTCTTT. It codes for CASSSRGGAGLTEAFF.

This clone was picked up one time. CDR3 in amino acids: CELGGRTDTQYF. The CDR3 coding sequence is TGTGAGCTGGGGGGGCGGACAGATACGCAGTATTTT. The chain employs TRBV21-1 and TRBJ2-3; the table's D call of TRBD2 was not tested on the DNA. TRBV21-1 is reported as a pseudogene. CDR3 size: 12 residues.

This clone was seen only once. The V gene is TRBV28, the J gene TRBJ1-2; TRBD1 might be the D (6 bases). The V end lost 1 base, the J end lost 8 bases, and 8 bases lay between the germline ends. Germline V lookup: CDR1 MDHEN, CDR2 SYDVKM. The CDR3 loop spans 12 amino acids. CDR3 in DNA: TGTGCCAGCAGTTTATCCGGACAGGGCTACACCTTC. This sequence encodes CASSLSGQGYTF.

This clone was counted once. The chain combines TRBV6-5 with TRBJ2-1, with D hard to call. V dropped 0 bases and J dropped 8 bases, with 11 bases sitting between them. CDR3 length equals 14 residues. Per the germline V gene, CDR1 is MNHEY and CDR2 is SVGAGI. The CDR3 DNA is TGTGCCAGCAGTTACTCGACGGCCAGCGATGAGCAGTTCTTC. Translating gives CASSYSTASDEQFF.

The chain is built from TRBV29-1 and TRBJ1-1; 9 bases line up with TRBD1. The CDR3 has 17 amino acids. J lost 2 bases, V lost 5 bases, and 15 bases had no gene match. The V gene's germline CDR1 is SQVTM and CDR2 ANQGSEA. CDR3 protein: CSVWETPGQGINTEAFF. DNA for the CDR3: TGCAGCGTTTGGGAAACGCCCGGACAGGGGATAAACACTGAAGCTTTCTTT. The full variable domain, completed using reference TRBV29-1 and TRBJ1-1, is SAVISQKPSRDICQRGTSLTIQCQVDSQVTMMFWYRQQPGQSLTLIATANQGSEATYESGFVIDKFPISRPNLTFSTLTVSNMSPEDSSIYLCSVWETPGQGINTEAFFGQGTRLTVV.

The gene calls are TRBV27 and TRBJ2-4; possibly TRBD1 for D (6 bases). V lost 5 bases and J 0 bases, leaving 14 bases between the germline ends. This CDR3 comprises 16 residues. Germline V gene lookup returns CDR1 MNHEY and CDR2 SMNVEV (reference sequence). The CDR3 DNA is TGTGCCAGCAGTCTCAACAGGGAGCTAGCCAAAAACATTCAGTACTTC. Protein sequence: CASSLNRELAKNIQYF.

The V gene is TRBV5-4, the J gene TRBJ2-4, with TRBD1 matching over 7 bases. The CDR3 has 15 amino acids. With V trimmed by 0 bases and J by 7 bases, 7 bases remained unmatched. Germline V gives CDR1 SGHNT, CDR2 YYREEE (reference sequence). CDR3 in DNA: TGTGCCAGCAGCTTGGATGTAGGGGGCAGGAACATTCAGTACTTC. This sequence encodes CASSLDVGGRNIQYF.

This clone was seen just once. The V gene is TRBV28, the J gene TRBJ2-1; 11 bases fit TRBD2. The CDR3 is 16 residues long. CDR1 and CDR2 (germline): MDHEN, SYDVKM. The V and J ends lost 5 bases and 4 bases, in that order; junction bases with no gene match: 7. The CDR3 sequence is CASSPHIAGGYNEQFF. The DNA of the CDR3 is TGTGCCAGCAGTCCCCATATAGCGGGAGGGTACAATGAGCAGTTCTTC.

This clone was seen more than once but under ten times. CDR3 sequence (DNA): TGTGCCAGTAGTATTCGGGGTAGCTCCTACAATGAGCAGTTCTTC. This sequence encodes CASSIRGSSYNEQFF. The genes are TRBV19 and TRBJ2-1, with D maybe TRBD2 (5 bases). Germline values: CDR1 LNHDA, CDR2 SQIVND (reference sequence). CDR3 length: 15 amino acids. V shed 3 bases and J shed 0 bases, with 9 bases lying between them.

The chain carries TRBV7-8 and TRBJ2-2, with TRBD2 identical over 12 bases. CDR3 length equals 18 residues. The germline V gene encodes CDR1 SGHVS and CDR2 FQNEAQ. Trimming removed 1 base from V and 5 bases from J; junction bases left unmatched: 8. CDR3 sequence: CASSLVASGRAFTGELFF. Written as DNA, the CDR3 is TGTGCCAGCAGCTTAGTCGCTAGCGGGAGGGCCTTTACCGGGGAGCTGTTTTTT.

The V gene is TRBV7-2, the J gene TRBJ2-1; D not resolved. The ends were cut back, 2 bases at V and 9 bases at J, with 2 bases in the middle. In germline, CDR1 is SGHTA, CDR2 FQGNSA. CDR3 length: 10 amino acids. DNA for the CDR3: TGTGCCAGCAGCTTATTTGAGCAGTTCTTC. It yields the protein CASSLFEQFF. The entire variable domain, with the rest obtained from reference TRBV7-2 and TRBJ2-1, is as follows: GAGVSQSPSNKVTEKGKDVELRCDPISGHTALYWYRQSLGQGLEFLIYFQGNSAPDKSGLPSDRFSAERTGGSVSTLTIQRTQQEDSAVYLCASSLFEQFFGPGTRLTVL.

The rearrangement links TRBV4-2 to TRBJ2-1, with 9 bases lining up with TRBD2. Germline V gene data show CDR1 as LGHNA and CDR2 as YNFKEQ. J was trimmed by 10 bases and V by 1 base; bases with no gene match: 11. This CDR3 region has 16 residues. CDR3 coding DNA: TGTGCCAGCAGCCAAGCAACTAGCGGGCGATGGGGAGAGCAGTTCTTC. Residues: CASSQATSGRWGEQFF.

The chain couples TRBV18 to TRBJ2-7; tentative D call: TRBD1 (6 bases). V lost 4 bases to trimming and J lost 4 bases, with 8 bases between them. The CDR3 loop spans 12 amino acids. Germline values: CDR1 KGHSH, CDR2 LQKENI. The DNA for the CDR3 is TGTGCCAGCTCACACAGGGAATACGAGCAGTACTTC. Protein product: CASSHREYEQYF.